The source of this T cell receptor (beta chain) is a study of cytomegalovirus exposure and HLA in healthy donors. The PCR made use of 60 Vbeta and 13 Jbeta primers. This table comes from immunoSEQ multiplex PCR, and its TCRdb copy is limited to in-frame clones, with some not included. This listing includes 50,000 or so clones. A word on this clone: A read error may produce the germline difference seen at one junction end.

The receptor comes from a middle-aged man in good health and CMV-seropositive. The sequenced sample consisted of PBMCs.

The CDR3 spells CSTGSSYEQYF. CDR3 nucleotides: TGCTCGACAGGGAGCTCCTACGAGCAGTACTTC. The rearrangement links TRBV6-5 to TRBJ2-7, with TRBD1 matching 7 bases. The length of the CDR3 is 11 residues. Germline lookup yields CDR1 MNHEY and CDR2 SVGAGI.